This T cell receptor beta chain stems from a study of shared clonotypes between healthy human individuals. V lost 5 bases, J lost 0 bases, and 8 bases lay in between. Germline V lookup: CDR1 SGHRS, CDR2 YFSETQ. This CDR3 is built from 14 residues. Comment on this clone: Other DNA sequences from this sample encode an identical CDR3 as well.

Sequencing was performed with immunoSEQ multiplex PCR; in TCRdb, only in-frame clones are kept and a portion is missing. Of 2,500,000 or so clones in the sample, roughly 92% were seen once. The chain uses TRBV5-1 and TRBJ2-2; D is unresolved. Material: naive CD4+ T cells from PBMCs. Subset denoted: CD45RA+ positively selected. This sequence originates from a young man in good health. Some clones in this sample may be carry-over from other donors' samples. CDR3 amino acids: CASRPLANTGELFF. The CDR3 DNA sequence: TGCGCCAGCAGACCCCTCGCGAACACCGGGGAGCTGTTTTTT.